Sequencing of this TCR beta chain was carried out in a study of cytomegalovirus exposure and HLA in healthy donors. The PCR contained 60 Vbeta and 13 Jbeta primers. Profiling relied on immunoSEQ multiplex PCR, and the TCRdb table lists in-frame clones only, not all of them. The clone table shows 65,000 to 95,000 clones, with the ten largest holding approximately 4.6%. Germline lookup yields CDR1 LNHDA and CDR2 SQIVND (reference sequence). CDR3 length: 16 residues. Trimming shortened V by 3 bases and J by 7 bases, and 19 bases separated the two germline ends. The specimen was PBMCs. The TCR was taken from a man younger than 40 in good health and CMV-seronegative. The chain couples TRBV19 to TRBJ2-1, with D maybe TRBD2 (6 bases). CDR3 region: CASSIRGGISKNEQFF. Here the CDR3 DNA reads TGTGCCAGTAGTATTCGCGGCGGGATAAGTAAGAATGAGCAGTTCTTC.